These 11 T cell receptor beta chains came from one sample sequenced in a study of blood T cells in healthy people across ages. It was with a sample-barcoded 5' primer and a J-beta primer mix that a second PCR of roughly 7 to 12 cycles was run. Each CDR3 protein gets one entry after TCRdb re-called the 5' RACE reads with MiXCR. The sample records about 780,000 distinct CDR3 sequences, around 62% being singletons. Input material: blood. Every receptor here comes from a man aged 30-40 years in good health.

J is TRBJ1-5 and V is TRBV15; D is uncertain. CDR3 length: 13 amino acids. V was cut by 0 bases and J by 6 bases, with 6 bases left in between. Germline CDR1 reads LNHNV; CDR2 reads YYDKDF (reference sequence). The CDR3 DNA reads TGTGCCACCAGCAGAGATTCGGGTCAGCCCCAGCATTTT. Protein product: CATSRDSGQPQHF. The full variable domain, in which reference TRBV15 and TRBJ1-5 provide the parts outside the CDR3, is DAMVIQNPRYQVTQFGKPVTLSCSQTLNHNVMYWYQQKSSQAPKLLFHYYDKDFNNEADTPDNFQSRRPNTSFCFLDIRSPGLGDTAMYLCATSRDSGQPQHFGDGTRLSIL.

The chain recombines TRBV20-1 with TRBJ2-5, with D possibly matching TRBD1 (5 bases). V dropped 6 bases and J dropped 2 bases, with 13 bases sitting between them. Germline values: CDR1 DFQATT, CDR2 SNEGSKA (reference sequence). The CDR3 extends over 13 amino acids. The CDR3 is CSAPTERQETQYF. The CDR3 region has the DNA TGCAGTGCCCCGACAGAAAGACAAGAGACCCAGTACTTC.

This clonotype was counted only a few times. The chain employs TRBV6-1 and TRBJ2-3; 12 bases line up with TRBD1. Germline assignment: CDR1 MNHNS and CDR2 SASEGT. J gave up 6 bases and V 4 bases, and 5 bases lay outside the gene matches. The CDR3 has 15 amino acids. The CDR3 protein is CASSGRDRGLDTQYF. CDR3 in DNA: TGTGCCAGCAGTGGCCGGGACAGGGGGCTCGATACGCAGTATTTT.

The CDR3 loop reads CATSRERTTYEQYF. In DNA form, the CDR3 reads TGTGCCACCAGCAGAGAACGTACTACCTACGAGCAGTACTTC. This chain uses TRBV15 with TRBJ2-7; D remains unclear. CDR1 and CDR2 from the germline V gene are LNHNV and YYDKDF (reference sequence). V lost 0 bases and J lost 2, with 8 bases in between. The CDR3 is 14 residues long. The full variable domain, its missing parts supplied by reference TRBV15 and TRBJ2-7, is DAMVIQNPRYQVTQFGKPVTLSCSQTLNHNVMYWYQQKSSQAPKLLFHYYDKDFNNEADTPDNFQSRRPNTSFCFLDIRSPGLGDTAMYLCATSRERTTYEQYFGPGTRLTVT.

This sequence joins TRBV20-1 and TRBJ1-6; 7 bases fit TRBD1. Germline values: CDR1 DFQATT, CDR2 SNEGSKA (reference sequence). V shed 0 bases, J shed 7 bases, and the junction held 3 bases outside the gene matches. The CDR3 has 14 residues. The CDR3 spells CSAREDRVNSPLHF. CDR3 DNA sequence: TGCAGTGCTAGAGAAGACAGGGTGAATTCACCCCTCCACTTT.

A remark on this clonotype: The junction and the germline gene differ at one end; a read error may be behind it. The rearrangement links TRBV15 to TRBJ2-1; TRBD1 matches at 7 bases. This CDR3 spans 15 amino acids. CDR1 and CDR2 (germline): LNHNV, YYDKDF (reference sequence). DNA of the CDR3: TGTGCCACCAGCCCAAGACAGGGTTCCTACGATGAGCAGTTCTTC. Translating gives CATSPRQGSYDEQFF.

V is TRBV10-3 and J is TRBJ2-5; weak D call: TRBD2 (6 bases). The germline V gene encodes CDR1 ENHRY and CDR2 SYGVKD. The CDR3 runs to 14 residues. V lost 4 bases and J lost 2, with 11 bases in between. CDR3 in amino acids: CAISVGGAQETQYF. CDR3 DNA sequence: TGTGCCATCAGTGTCGGCGGGGCGCAAGAGACCCAGTACTTC.

V and J are TRBV29-1 and TRBJ2-7; D gene uncertain. V gave up 4 bases and J gave up 7 bases, with 17 bases separating them. The V gene's germline CDR1 is SQVTM and CDR2 ANQGSEA. The CDR3 has 13 amino acids. The CDR3 nucleotides read TGCAGCGTTGGCCCCATCGGTGTAGGGGAGCAGTACTTC. The encoded protein is CSVGPIGVGEQYF.

This clonotype has just one count. The chain is built from TRBV9 and TRBJ2-6; D might be TRBD2 (6 bases). This CDR3 spans 18 amino acids. Germline CDR1 SGDLS, CDR2 YYNGEE. V was clipped by 2 bases and J by 0 bases, with 15 bases between them. This chain's CDR3 is CASSVHGTDYSGANVLTF. In DNA, the CDR3 is TGTGCCAGCAGCGTTCACGGGACGGACTACTCTGGGGCCAACGTCCTGACTTTC. Full variable domain (outside the CDR3, taken from reference TRBV9 and TRBJ2-6): DSGVTQTPKHLITATGQRVTLRCSPRSGDLSVYWYQQSLDQGLQFLIQYYNGEERAKGNILERFSAQQFPDLHSELNLSSLELGDSALYFCASSVHGTDYSGANVLTFGAGSRLTVL.

The chain carries TRBV4-3 and TRBJ1-4, with a tentative D call TRBD1 (5 bases). V was shortened by 4 bases and J by 7 bases, with 19 bases between the two germline ends. From germline, CDR1 is LGHNA and CDR2 YSLEER. CDR3 length: 16 residues. CDR3 region: CASSPFVGGSGEKLFF. Here the CDR3 DNA reads TGCGCCAGCAGCCCGTTCGTCGGGGGATCGGGTGAAAAACTGTTTTTT.

The chain uses TRBV18 and TRBJ2-5; 7 bases agree with TRBD1. The tail of the sequence fits TRBJ2-7 better, so the J call may be wrong. Germline V gene lookup returns CDR1 KGHSH and CDR2 LQKENI. CDR3 length equals 13 residues. CDR3 residues: CASGGTDSYEQYF. The CDR3 DNA sequence: TGTGCCAGCGGTGGGACAGATTCATACGAGCAGTACTTC.